The rows below give T cell receptor beta chains drawn from one sample of a study of hypomethylating agent response in myelodysplastic syndrome. TCRdb's table, derived via immunoSEQ multiplex PCR, lists solely in-frame clones and lacks some. In the table there are fewer than 7,000 clones, about 80% of which are singletons. Here the sequenced sample was bone marrow, taken before or after starting hypomethylating agent treatment for myelodysplastic syndrome (not recorded which). The receptor set was obtained from a human donor with myelodysplastic syndrome. Both conserved end residues are part of each CDR3.

v_call	j_call	cdr3_aa
TRBV5-4	TRBJ2-4	CASSPGLALPKGDIQYF
TRBV7-8	TRBJ2-1	CASSLGASSYNEQFF
TRBV4-1	TRBJ1-1	CASSQDDQAFF
TRBV19	TRBJ2-2	CASSIWTSGTGELFF
TRBV5-6	TRBJ2-7	CASSLEGGRGYEQYF
TRBV5-1	TRBJ2-1	CASSLDRDYNEQFF
TRBV5-4	TRBJ1-2	CASKRDSYGYTF
TRBV7-6	TRBJ2-1	CASSPGTGSGGGHNEQFF
TRBV27	TRBJ2-1	CASSPSPGSSYNEQFF
TRBV5-1	TRBJ2-3	CASSMGDTDTQYF
TRBV6-1	TRBJ2-6	CASSEARSGANVLTF
TRBV5-1	TRBJ2-3	CASSADRFADTQYF
TRBV2	TRBJ1-1	CASRVSMNTEAFF
TRBV12-5	TRBJ2-6	CASGLSGANVLTF
TRBV7-3	TRBJ2-3	CASSSTGQNTDTQYF
TRBV7-9	TRBJ1-4	CASSPRLDGENEKLFF
TRBV2	TRBJ2-2	CASSGGQGGTGELFF
TRBV15	TRBJ2-2	CATSRGGGTGELFF
TRBV5-6	TRBJ2-3	CASSAGLRDTQYF
TRBV10-1	TRBJ1-1	CASSEKRTGIPEAFF
TRBV18	TRBJ2-2	CASSPPGGTNTGELFF
TRBV6-1	TRBJ1-6	CASSGSLGESSPLHF
TRBV6-5	TRBJ2-1	CASSSGQFSYNEQFF
TRBV5-6	TRBJ2-5	CASSLQETQYF
TRBV5-1	TRBJ2-2	CASSLRTGGTGELFF
TRBV5-1	TRBJ2-2	CASSLDPTGELFF
TRBV19	TRBJ1-1	CASSRVGTNTEAFF
TRBV5-1	TRBJ2-3	CASSRGTGGETDTQYF
TRBV30	TRBJ2-3	CAWGTGASTDTQYF
TRBV27	TRBJ1-5	CASSLGTGGNQPQHF
TRBV7-2	TRBJ2-3	CASSRPVVGRQYF
TRBV29-1	TRBJ2-2	CSVERHGSTGELFF
TRBV6-5	TRBJ1-1	CASSIGDTEAFF
TRBV5-1	TRBJ2-1	CASSHMSGGSYNEQFF